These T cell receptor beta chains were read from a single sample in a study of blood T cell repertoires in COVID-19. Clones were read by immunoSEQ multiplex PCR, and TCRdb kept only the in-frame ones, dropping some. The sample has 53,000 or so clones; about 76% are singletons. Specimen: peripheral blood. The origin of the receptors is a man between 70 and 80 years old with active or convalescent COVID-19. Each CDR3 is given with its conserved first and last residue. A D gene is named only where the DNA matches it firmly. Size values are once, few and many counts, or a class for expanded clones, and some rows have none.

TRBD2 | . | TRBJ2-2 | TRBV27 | CASSLFPSGSLGTGELFF | TGTGCCAGCAGTTTATTCCCTAGCGGGTCCCTCGGGACCGGGGAGCTGTTTTTT
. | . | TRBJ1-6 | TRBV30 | CAWRAKGASSYNSPLHF | TGTGCCTGGAGGGCGAAAGGGGCTAGCTCCTATAATTCACCCCTCCACTTT
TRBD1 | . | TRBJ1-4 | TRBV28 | CASSNRGQDEKLFF | TGTGCCAGCAGTAACAGGGGGCAGGATGAAAAACTGTTTTTT
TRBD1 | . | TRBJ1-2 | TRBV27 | CASSLGQGMIHGYTF | TGTGCCAGCAGTTTGGGACAGGGAATGATCCATGGCTACACCTTC
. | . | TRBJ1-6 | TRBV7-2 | CASSSGQLNYSPLHF | TGTGCCAGCAGCTCAGGACAGCTTAACTATTCACCCCTCCACTTT
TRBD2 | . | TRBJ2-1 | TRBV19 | CASRLADEQFF | TGTGCCAGCCGACTAGCTGATGAGCAGTTCTTC
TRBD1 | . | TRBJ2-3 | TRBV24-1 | CATSDPRTGVRDSADTQYF | TGTGCCACCAGTGACCCCCGGACAGGGGTGAGGGACAGTGCAGATACGCAGTATTTT
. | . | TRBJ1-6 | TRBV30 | CAWSLGGAAYNSPLHF | TGTGCCTGGAGTCTAGGGGGAGCGGCATATAATTCACCCCTCCACTTT
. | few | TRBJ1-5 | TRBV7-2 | CASTGPNQPQHF | TGTGCCAGCACGGGTCCCAATCAGCCCCAGCATTTT
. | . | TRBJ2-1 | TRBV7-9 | CASSSYDEQFF | TGTGCCAGCAGCTCCTATGATGAGCAGTTCTTC
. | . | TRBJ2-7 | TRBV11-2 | CASSSSGGPGEQYF | TGTGCCAGCAGCTCTTCGGGGGGCCCTGGAGAGCAGTACTTC
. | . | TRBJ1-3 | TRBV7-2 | CARSPDTNSGNTIYF | TGTGCCCGCAGCCCGGACACGAACTCTGGAAACACCATATATTTT
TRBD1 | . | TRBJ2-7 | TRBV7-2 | CASSSGQGAYEQYF | TGTGCCAGCAGCAGCGGACAGGGGGCATACGAGCAGTACTTC
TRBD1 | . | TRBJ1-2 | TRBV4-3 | CASSRQGGDYGYTF | TGCGCCAGCAGCCGTCAGGGGGGCGACTATGGCTACACCTTC
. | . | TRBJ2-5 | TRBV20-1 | CSAPWEAQYF | TGCAGTGCCCCTTGGGAGGCCCAGTACTTC
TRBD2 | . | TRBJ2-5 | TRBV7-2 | CASSLVAGYGGETQYF | TGTGCCAGCAGCTTAGTAGCGGGGTATGGGGGGGAGACCCAGTACTTC
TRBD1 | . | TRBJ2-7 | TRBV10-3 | CAIGRDRGYEQYF | TGTGCCATCGGCCGGGACAGGGGCTACGAGCAGTACTTC
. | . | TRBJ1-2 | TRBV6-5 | CASSYGSSSYGYTF | TGTGCCAGCAGTTATGGTAGCAGTTCCTATGGCTACACCTTC
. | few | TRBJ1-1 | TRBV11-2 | CASSLIQGHEAFF | TGTGCCAGCAGCTTAATTCAGGGCCATGAAGCTTTCTTT
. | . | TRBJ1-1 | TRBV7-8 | CASSPVRGAEAFF | TGTGCCAGCAGCCCCGTGCGGGGGGCTGAAGCTTTCTTT
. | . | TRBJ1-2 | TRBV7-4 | CASSLLGGVAHYGYTF | TGTGCCAGCAGCTTATTAGGCGGGGTCGCACACTATGGCTACACCTTC
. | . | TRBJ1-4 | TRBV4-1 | CASSQAGANEKLFF | TGCGCCAGCAGCCAGGCAGGGGCTAATGAAAAACTGTTTTTT
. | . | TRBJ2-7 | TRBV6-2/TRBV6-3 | CASSNQVISYEQYF | TGTGCCAGCAGCAACCAGGTTATCTCCTACGAGCAGTACTTC
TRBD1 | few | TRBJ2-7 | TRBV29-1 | CSVRQGVAYEQYF | TGCAGCGTCCGACAGGGGGTGGCCTACGAGCAGTACTTC
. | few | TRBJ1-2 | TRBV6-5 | CASSYSDSFYGYTF | TGTGCCAGCAGTTACTCGGACAGCTTCTATGGCTACACCTTC
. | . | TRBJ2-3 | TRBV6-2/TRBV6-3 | CASSNPRTSIRTDTQYF | TGTGCCAGCAGCAACCCGCGTACTAGCATACGCACAGATACGCAGTATTTT
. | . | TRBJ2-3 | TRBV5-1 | CASSAERGWTDTQYF | TGCGCCAGCAGCGCGGAGCGAGGTTGGACAGATACGCAGTATTTT
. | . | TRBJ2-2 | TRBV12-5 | CASGPTNTGELFF | TGTGCTAGTGGTCCTACTAACACCGGGGAGCTGTTTTTT
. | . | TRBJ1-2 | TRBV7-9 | CASSPSGNGYTF | TGTGCCAGCAGCCCCAGCGGGAACGGCTACACCTTC
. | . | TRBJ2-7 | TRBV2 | CASSERYEQYF | TGTGCCAGCAGTGAGAGATACGAGCAGTACTTC
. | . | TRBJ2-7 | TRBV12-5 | CASGWTGRPLGVGEQYF | TGTGCTAGTGGCTGGACTGGCCGACCCCTTGGGGTGGGGGAGCAGTACTTC
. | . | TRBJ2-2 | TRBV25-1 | CASGLGSLANTGELFF | TGTGCCAGCGGTCTGGGCAGCTTAGCGAACACCGGGGAGCTGTTTTTT
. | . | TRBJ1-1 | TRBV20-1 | CSARAYRETFF | TGCAGTGCTAGAGCCTACAGGGAGACTTTCTTT